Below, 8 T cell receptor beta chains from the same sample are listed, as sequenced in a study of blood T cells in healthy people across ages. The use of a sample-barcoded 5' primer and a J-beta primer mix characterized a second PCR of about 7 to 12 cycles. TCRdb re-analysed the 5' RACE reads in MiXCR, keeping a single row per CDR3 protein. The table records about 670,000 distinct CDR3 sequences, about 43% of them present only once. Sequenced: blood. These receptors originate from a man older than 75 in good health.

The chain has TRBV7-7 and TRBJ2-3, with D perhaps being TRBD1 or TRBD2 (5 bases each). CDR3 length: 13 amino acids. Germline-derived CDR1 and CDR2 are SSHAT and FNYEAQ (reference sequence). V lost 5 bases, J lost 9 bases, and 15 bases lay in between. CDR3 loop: CASSPGPSGTQYF. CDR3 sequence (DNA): TGTGCCAGCAGCCCGGGACCCTCGGGGACGCAGTATTTT.

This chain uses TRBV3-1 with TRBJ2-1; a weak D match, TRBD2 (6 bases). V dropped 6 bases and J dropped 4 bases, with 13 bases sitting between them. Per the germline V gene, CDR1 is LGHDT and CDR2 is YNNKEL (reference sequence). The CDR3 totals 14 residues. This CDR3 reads CASSHGGVYNEQFF. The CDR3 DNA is TGTGCCAGCAGTCACGGAGGGGTTTACAATGAGCAGTTCTTC.

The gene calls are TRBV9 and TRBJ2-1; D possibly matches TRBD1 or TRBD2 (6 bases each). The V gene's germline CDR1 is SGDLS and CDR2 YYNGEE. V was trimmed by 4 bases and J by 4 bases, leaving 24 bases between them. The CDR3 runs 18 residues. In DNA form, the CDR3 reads TGTGCCAGCAGCCCGAGGGGCACCGGAGGGGGGATATACAATGAGCAGTTCTTC. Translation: CASSPRGTGGGIYNEQFF.

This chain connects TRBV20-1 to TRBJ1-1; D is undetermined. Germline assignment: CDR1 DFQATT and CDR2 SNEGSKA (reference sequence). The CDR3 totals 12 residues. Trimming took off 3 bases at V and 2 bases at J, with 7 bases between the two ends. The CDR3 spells CSARALNTEAFF. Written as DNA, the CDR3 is TGCAGTGCTAGGGCCCTAAACACTGAAGCTTTCTTT.

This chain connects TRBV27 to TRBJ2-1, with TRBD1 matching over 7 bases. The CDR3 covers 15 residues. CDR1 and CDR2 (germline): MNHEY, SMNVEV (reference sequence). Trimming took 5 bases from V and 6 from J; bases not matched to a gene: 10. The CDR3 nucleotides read TGTGCCAGCAGTCCTATCACGGGACAGTCCAATGAGCAGTTCTTC. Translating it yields CASSPITGQSNEQFF.

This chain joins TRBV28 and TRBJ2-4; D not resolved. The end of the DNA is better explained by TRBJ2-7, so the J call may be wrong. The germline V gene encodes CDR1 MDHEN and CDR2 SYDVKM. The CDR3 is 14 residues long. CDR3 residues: CASSFGVGSYEQYF. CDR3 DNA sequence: TGTGCCAGCAGTTTTGGGGTTGGGTCCTACGAGCAGTACTTC.

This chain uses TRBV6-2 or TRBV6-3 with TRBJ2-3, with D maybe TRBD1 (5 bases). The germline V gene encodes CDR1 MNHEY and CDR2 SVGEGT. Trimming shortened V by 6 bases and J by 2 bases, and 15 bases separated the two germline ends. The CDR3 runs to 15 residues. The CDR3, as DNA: TGTGCCAGCAGACCTATTAGGGGCCCCACAGATACGCAGTATTTT. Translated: CASRPIRGPTDTQYF.

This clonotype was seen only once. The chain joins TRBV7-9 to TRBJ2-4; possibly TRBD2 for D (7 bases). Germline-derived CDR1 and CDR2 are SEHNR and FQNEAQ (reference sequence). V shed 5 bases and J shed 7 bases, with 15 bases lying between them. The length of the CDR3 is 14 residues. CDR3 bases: TGTGCCAGCAGCCCCCCGGGGGGCGTGAACATTCAGTACTTC. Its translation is CASSPPGGVNIQYF.